This T cell receptor (beta chain) is from a study of shared clonotypes between healthy human individuals. Sequencing was performed with immunoSEQ multiplex PCR; in TCRdb, only in-frame clones are kept and a portion is missing. The data show approximately 2.3 million clones, more than 85% seen once. The receptor comes from a man between 18 and 29 years old in good health. Some clones in this sample may be carry-over from other donors' samples. The sequenced material came from naive CD4+ T cells from PBMCs. As to subset: CD45RA+ positively selected.

The CDR3 loop reads CASGKGYEQYF. CDR3 sequence (DNA): TGTGCCAGCGGTAAGGGGTACGAGCAGTACTTC. The V call is TRBV6-1, the J call TRBJ2-7; possible D gene TRBD1, 5 bases. Per the germline V gene, CDR1 is MNHNS and CDR2 is SASEGT. V lost 8 bases and J 4 bases, leaving 9 bases between the germline ends. CDR3 length equals 11 residues.